This record looks at one T cell receptor (beta chain) sequence and its context. What it binds is not known. This entry is derived from a study of regulatory and conventional T cells in RAG deficiency. Study-wide results and limits: Shannon entropy was markedly lower and Simpson indices higher in RAG-deficient patients than control T-cell subsets. Omenn patients showed >80% Treg-Tconv overlap and shorter CDR3 lengths.

Clones were read by immunoSEQ multiplex PCR, and TCRdb kept only the in-frame ones, dropping some. The sample consists of approximately 8,500 clones, approximately 80% of them appearing once. Germline assignment: CDR1 SEHNR and CDR2 FQNEAQ (reference sequence). This CDR3 is 17 amino acids long. J gave up 1 base and V 2 bases, and 10 bases lay outside the gene matches. The sample was also reused in another study, on regulatory T cells. That work adds: The PCR used 52 TRBV and 13 TRBJ primers.

Material for sequencing was CD8+ T cells sorted from blood. The chain joins TRBV7-9 to TRBJ2-7; TRBD2 matches 8 bases. This clonotype originated in a human donor in good health. Here the CDR3 reads CASSLILAGYSSYEQYF. In nucleotides, the CDR3 is TGTGCCAGCAGCTTAATTCTAGCGGGTTACTCATCCTACGAGCAGTACTTC.